A single sample is the source of the 32 T cell receptor beta chains below, sequenced in a study of cytomegalovirus exposure and HLA in healthy donors. It was with 60 Vbeta and 13 Jbeta primers that the PCR ran. Data came from immunoSEQ multiplex PCR; TCRdb stores just in-frame clones and leaves some out. This table holds some 150,000 clones, 55% to 70% found once. Sequenced input: PBMCs. The receptors originated from a woman aged 25 to 39 in good health and CMV-seropositive.

Here the CDR3 DNA reads TGTGCCAGCAGTTCCCCGGGGTCCTACGAGCAGTACTTC. It encodes CASSSPGSYEQYF. The chain links TRBV28 to TRBJ2-7; possible D gene TRBD2, 5 bases. Trimming shortened V by 4 bases and J by 1 base, and 8 bases separated the two germline ends. The germline V gene has CDR1 MDHEN and CDR2 SYDVKM. This CDR3 comprises 13 residues.

The chain links TRBV11-3 to TRBJ2-5; perhaps TRBD1 as D (6 bases). The CDR3 has 17 amino acids. The germline gives CDR1 SGHNT, CDR2 YENEEA. The germline V and J ends were trimmed by 5 bases and 4 bases, with 23 bases remaining between them. In DNA form, the CDR3 reads TGTGCCAGCAGCATGGACCCACGCAGGGGCCCGATAGAGACCCAGTACTTC. Translated, it gives CASSMDPRRGPIETQYF.

The chain carries TRBV13 and TRBJ2-7; D is ambiguous. V lost 5 bases and J lost 1, with 6 bases in between. The V gene's germline CDR1 is PRHDT and CDR2 FYEKMQ (reference sequence). The CDR3 extends over 12 amino acids. The CDR3 spells CASSAKSYEQYF. CDR3 in DNA: TGTGCCAGCAGCGCGAAGTCCTACGAGCAGTACTTC.

The V call is TRBV19, the J call TRBJ1-4; a weak D match, TRBD1 (6 bases). CDR1 is LNHDA, CDR2 SQIVND, per germline (reference sequence). V dropped 3 bases and J dropped 4 bases, with 15 bases sitting between them. CDR3 size: 16 residues. The CDR3 protein is CASSISLTGINEKLFF. CDR3 in DNA: TGTGCCAGTAGTATCAGCCTCACAGGGATTAATGAAAAACTGTTTTTT.

The rearrangement joins TRBV7-7 to TRBJ1-5; D uncertain. Germline values: CDR1 SSHAT, CDR2 FNYEAQ (reference sequence). V lost 10 bases to trimming and J lost 0 bases, with 13 bases between them. The CDR3 spans 14 residues. The CDR3 nucleotides are TGTGCCATCGTCAGGATCTATAGCAATCAGCCCCAGCATTTT. Protein sequence: CAIVRIYSNQPQHF.

The chain has TRBV30 and TRBJ2-7; 8 bases map to TRBD2. From germline, CDR1 is GTSNPN and CDR2 SVGIG (reference sequence). Unmatched junction bases numbered 5, after V lost 4 bases and J lost 0 bases. The CDR3 totals 14 residues. The CDR3 region has the DNA TGTGCCTGGAAATTTAGCGGGACCTCCTACGAGCAGTACTTC. This sequence encodes CAWKFSGTSYEQYF.

This clone was counted between two and nine times. The sample contains more than one DNA sequence encoding this CDR3. V usage is TRBV29-1 and J usage is TRBJ1-5; 7 nucleotides match TRBD1. Germline CDR1 reads SQVTM; CDR2 reads ANQGSEA. V shed 4 bases, J shed 2 bases, and the junction held 2 bases outside the gene matches. The length of the CDR3 is 13 residues. The CDR3 loop is CSVGQGGNQPQHF. The CDR3 DNA is TGCAGCGTTGGACAGGGCGGCAATCAGCCCCAGCATTTT.

The chain carries TRBV5-1 and TRBJ1-4; D perhaps matches TRBD1 (6 bases). The length of the CDR3 is 15 residues. Trimming removed 4 bases from V and 8 bases from J, with 18 bases in between. Per the germline V gene, CDR1 is SGHRS and CDR2 is YFSETQ. The CDR3 bases are TGCGCCAGCAGCCCCGAATGGGGGCTGGGGGAAAAACTGTTTTTT. This encodes CASSPEWGLGEKLFF.

V usage is TRBV7-9 and J usage is TRBJ1-2, with unresolved D. Germline CDR1 reads SEHNR; CDR2 reads FQNEAQ (reference sequence). This CDR3 has 11 residues. V was shortened by 5 bases and J by 8 bases, with 9 bases between the two germline ends. CDR3 nucleotides: TGTGCCAGCAGCGCGGGTAGCGGCTACACCTTC. Translated: CASSAGSGYTF. Full variable domain (missing parts from reference TRBV7-9 and TRBJ1-2): DTGVSQNPRHKITKRGQNVTFRCDPISEHNRLYWYRQTLGQGPEFLTYFQNEAQLEKSRLLSDRFSAERPKGSFSTLEIQRTEQGDSAMYLCASSAGSGYTFGSGTRLTVV.

This clone was observed a few times. This sequence joins TRBV28 and TRBJ1-2; D ambiguous. The ends were cut back, 6 bases at V and 0 bases at J, with 17 bases in the middle. This CDR3 contains 16 residues. Looked up from germline, CDR1 is MDHEN and CDR2 is SYDVKM. CDR3 loop: CASRRSYTSANYGYTF. The CDR3 nucleotides read TGTGCCAGCAGGAGGTCTTACACGTCAGCTAACTATGGCTACACCTTC.

This chain links TRBV13 with TRBJ2-7; 8 positions agree with TRBD1. This CDR3 region has 15 residues. Germline CDR1 is PRHDT and CDR2 is FYEKMQ (reference sequence). The V gene end was trimmed by 3 bases and the J gene end by 6 bases; junction bases not matched to a gene: 10. The CDR3 bases are TGTGCCAGCAGCTTGGCCGGACAGGGCAAGAGCGAGCAGTACTTC. Its translation: CASSLAGQGKSEQYF.

The CDR3 sequence is CASSLGAGTDTQYF. The CDR3 DNA reads as TGTGCCAGCAGTTTGGGGGCGGGCACAGATACGCAGTATTTT. The chain links TRBV27 to TRBJ2-3, with TRBD1 as a possible D gene (6 bases). V shed 3 bases and J shed 1 base, with 8 bases lying between them. The germline gives CDR1 MNHEY, CDR2 SMNVEV (reference sequence). CDR3 size: 14 residues.

The rearrangement uses TRBV5-1 and TRBJ1-1; unclear D gene. The V end lost 4 bases, the J end lost 4 bases, and 14 bases lay between the germline ends. The CDR3 totals 14 residues. Germline loops: CDR1 SGHRS, CDR2 YFSETQ. The CDR3 DNA reads TGCGCCAGCAGCGCTTACGGTGCCGGCACTGAAGCTTTCTTT. Translating it yields CASSAYGAGTEAFF.

The chain recombines TRBV10-1 with TRBJ2-7, with D maybe TRBD2 (7 bases). Trimming pared 3 bases from V and 2 bases from J, leaving 8 bases between. The CDR3 extends over 13 amino acids. From germline, CDR1 is WNHNN and CDR2 SYGVQD (reference sequence). The CDR3 protein is CASSDGGPYEQYF. The DNA for the CDR3 is TGCGCCAGCAGTGACGGGGGGCCCTACGAGCAGTACTTC.

The V call is TRBV5-1, the J call TRBJ2-5, with 8 positions matching TRBD1. V gave up 3 bases and J gave up 0 bases; unmatched junction bases: 4. The CDR3 is 15 residues long. Germline V gene data show CDR1 as SGHRS and CDR2 as YFSETQ. In DNA, the CDR3 is TGCGCCAGCAGCTACGGACAGGGTAACCAAGAGACCCAGTACTTC. Translation: CASSYGQGNQETQYF.

This rearrangement joins TRBV19 to TRBJ1-2; tentative D call: TRBD1 (5 bases). The CDR3 extends over 15 amino acids. V gave up 11 bases and J gave up 0 bases, with 19 bases separating them. In germline, CDR1 is LNHDA, CDR2 SQIVND (reference sequence). The CDR3, as DNA: TGTGCCTCGGCCCGGCAGGGCTCAGCTAACTATGGCTACACCTTC. Residues: CASARQGSANYGYTF.

The chain is built from TRBV7-6 and TRBJ2-7, with 9 positions matching TRBD1. CDR1 is SGHVS and CDR2 is FNYEAQ in the germline V gene. The CDR3 has 15 amino acids. V shed 3 bases, J shed 2 bases, and the junction held 5 bases outside the gene matches. This CDR3 is CASSLSGQGTYEQYF. The DNA of the CDR3 is TGTGCCAGCAGCTTGTCAGGACAGGGGACCTACGAGCAGTACTTC.

This clone was observed a handful of times. V and J are TRBV19 and TRBJ2-7; 8 bases map to TRBD1. Germline V lookup: CDR1 LNHDA, CDR2 SQIVND (reference sequence). The CDR3 is made up of 12 amino acids. V was pared by 10 bases and J by 6 bases, with 8 bases of the junction left unmatched. CDR3 nucleotides: TGTGCCACCCGGACAGGGCTTGGCGAGCAGTACTTC. Translated: CATRTGLGEQYF.

This chain joins TRBV4-2 and TRBJ1-4; the D gene is possibly TRBD1 (6 bases). Germline loops: CDR1 LGHNA, CDR2 YNFKEQ. V lost 4 bases and J lost 4, with 19 bases in between. The CDR3 consists of 17 residues. CDR3 DNA sequence: TGTGCCAGCAGCCCCGAGGTCGGGGGGCGCGGTAATGAAAAACTGTTTTTT. Amino acids: CASSPEVGGRGNEKLFF.

About this clone: Other DNA variants within this sample encode the same CDR3. The chain recombines TRBV30 with TRBJ1-6, with 7 bases identical to TRBD1. Per germline, CDR1 GTSNPN and CDR2 SVGIG (reference sequence). This CDR3 is 14 amino acids long. The trim removed 2 bases at V and 6 bases at J, leaving 4 bases unmatched. CDR3 sequence (DNA): TGTGCCTGGAGTCCCGGGACAGCTAATTCACCCCTCCACTTT. Protein product: CAWSPGTANSPLHF.

The chain combines TRBV19 with TRBJ2-7; D perhaps matches TRBD2 (5 bases). Germline values: CDR1 LNHDA, CDR2 SQIVND (reference sequence). The CDR3 loop spans 11 amino acids. The V and J ends lost 5 bases and 9 bases respectively, with 11 bases between them. CDR3 sequence: CASSAGGVQYF. In DNA form, the CDR3 reads TGTGCCAGTAGTGCGGGTGGGGTGCAGTACTTC.

The chain uses TRBV5-1 and TRBJ2-5; tentatively, D is TRBD1 (5 bases). V shed 0 bases and J shed 5 bases, with 11 bases lying between them. Per the germline V gene, CDR1 is SGHRS and CDR2 is YFSETQ. The CDR3 spans 14 residues. CDR3 loop: CASSLVAGMETQYF. In nucleotides, the CDR3 is TGCGCCAGCAGCTTGGTAGCAGGGATGGAGACCCAGTACTTC.

The V and J genes are TRBV5-1 and TRBJ2-1, with 14 bases matching TRBD2. From germline, CDR1 is SGHRS and CDR2 YFSETQ. Trimming cost V 4 bases and J 7 bases; bases outside gene matches: 4. The CDR3 runs to 15 residues. The CDR3 here is CASSAGLAGVNEQFF. In DNA, the CDR3 is TGCGCCAGCAGCGCGGGACTAGCGGGAGTGAATGAGCAGTTCTTC.

This clone was observed once. The CDR3 DNA reads as TGTGCCAGCTCCCTTCTACGCGGAAATGAGCAGTTCTTC. It encodes CASSLLRGNEQFF. V and J are TRBV27 and TRBJ2-1; unclear D gene. From germline, CDR1 is MNHEY and CDR2 SMNVEV (reference sequence). The V end lost 8 bases, the J end lost 7 bases, and 15 bases lay between the germline ends. CDR3 length: 13 residues.

The rearrangement uses TRBV29-1 and TRBJ2-7; 8 bases match TRBD1. With V trimmed by 4 bases and J by 4 bases, 6 bases remained unmatched. The V gene's germline CDR1 is SQVTM and CDR2 ANQGSEA. The CDR3 runs 13 residues. The CDR3 DNA is TGCAGCGTTGTGTTAGACAGGGGATACGAGCAGTACTTC. Encoded protein: CSVVLDRGYEQYF.

The V call is TRBV5-4, the J call TRBJ2-5; D perhaps matches TRBD2 (5 bases). CDR1 is SGHNT, CDR2 YYREEE, per germline (reference sequence). The CDR3 contains 14 residues. Trimming left V 4 bases short and J 5 bases short, with 15 bases between. The CDR3: CASSATAAGETQYF. In nucleotides, the CDR3 is TGTGCCAGCAGCGCTACAGCGGCTGGGGAGACCCAGTACTTC. Based on the CDR3 plus reference TRBV5-4 and TRBJ2-5, the full variable domain is ETGVTQSPTHLIKTRGQQVTLRCSSQSGHNTVSWYQQALGQGPQFIFQYYREEENGRGNFPPRFSGLQFPNYSSELNVNALELDDSALYLCASSATAAGETQYFGPGTRLLVL.

This sequence joins TRBV29-1 and TRBJ2-1; D perhaps matches TRBD1 (5 bases). V lost 2 bases, J lost 4 bases, and 9 bases lay in between. The CDR3 sequence is 13 residues long. CDR1 is SQVTM, CDR2 ANQGSEA, per germline. The CDR3 coding sequence is TGCAGCGTTGAATTAGCAGGGTACAATGAGCAGTTCTTC. Protein product: CSVELAGYNEQFF.

This clone was detected a few times. The rearrangement uses TRBV5-4 and TRBJ1-2; D possibly corresponds to TRBD1 (6 bases). Trimming left V 2 bases short and J 0 bases short, with 8 bases between. Germline-derived CDR1 and CDR2 are SGHNT and YYREEE (reference sequence). CDR3 length: 14 residues. CDR3: CASSFTGSNYGYTF. The CDR3 nucleotides read TGTGCCAGCAGCTTTACAGGGTCTAACTATGGCTACACCTTC.

This clone turned up a few times. The gene calls are TRBV11-2 and TRBJ2-1, with a tentative D call TRBD1 (6 bases). Trimming took off 4 bases at V and 0 bases at J, with 10 bases between the two ends. Germline V gene data show CDR1 as SGHAT and CDR2 as FQNNGV. The length of the CDR3 is 15 residues. The CDR3 sequence is CASSSGTLSYNEQFF. The CDR3 bases are TGTGCCAGCAGCTCCGGGACACTCTCCTACAATGAGCAGTTCTTC.

V is TRBV28 and J is TRBJ1-1; no definite D call. CDR1 MDHEN and CDR2 SYDVKM come from the germline V gene. V was pared by 6 bases and J by 9 bases, with 14 bases between. This CDR3 contains 12 residues. In DNA, the CDR3 is TGTGCCAGCAGATTCAAGACCGGGAAAGCTTTCTTT. As protein: CASRFKTGKAFF.

V usage is TRBV6-1 and J usage is TRBJ1-3, with D possibly matching TRBD1 (5 bases). The CDR3 is 14 residues long. V was cut by 3 bases and J by 4 bases, with 10 bases left in between. Per the germline V gene, CDR1 is MNHNS and CDR2 is SASEGT. In DNA, the CDR3 is TGTGCCAGCAGTGACGGGGGTGGGGGAAACACCATATATTTT. Its translation is CASSDGGGGNTIYF.

The rearrangement links TRBV4-1 to TRBJ2-7; TRBD2 is a possible D gene (6 bases). The CDR3 spans 13 residues. Germline values: CDR1 MGHRA, CDR2 YSYEKL. The germline V and J ends were trimmed by 7 bases and 5 bases, with 15 bases remaining between them. CDR3 in DNA: TGCGCCAGCAAGCAAATAGGCGGGAACGAGCAGTACTTC. As protein: CASKQIGGNEQYF.